These T cell receptor beta chains were read from a single sample in a study of T cells after posttransplantation cyclophosphamide. The assay was immunoSEQ multiplex PCR, and TCRdb's table has in-frame clones only and misses some. Seen here are about 21,000 clones, 80% to 90% observed once, and the top ten hold 1.9%. The sample consisted of PBMCs, taken about 350 days after allogeneic stem cell transplant with calcineurin inhibitor and methotrexate. Receptors were obtained from a female patient in her 30s who received an allogeneic stem cell transplant from an unrelated donor, was CMV-positive, and had acute and chronic GVHD. Part of the T cells may come from the graft donor. Both conserved end residues are part of each CDR3. The D gene is left open where the match is weak. Some rows have no size entry. The others give once, few or many, or a class for an expanded clone.

v_call	clone_size	j_call	cdr3_length	d_call	cdr3_nt	cdr3_aa
TRBV5-1	once	TRBJ2-2	15	NA	TGCGCCAGCAGTATATCGACTACGAACACCGGGGAGCTGTTTTTT	CASSISTTNTGELFF
TRBV10-2	NA	TRBJ2-3	15	NA	TGCGCCAGCAGCGATTGGAGCCGAGGCGCGGATACGCAGTATTTT	CASSDWSRGADTQYF
TRBV7-9	NA	TRBJ2-2	17	NA	TGTGCCAGCAGCACACGTCAGGGGTCCGCCAGAGCCGGGGAGCTGTTTTTT	CASSTRQGSARAGELFF
TRBV27	NA	TRBJ1-5	15	NA	TGTGCCAGCAGTCCTGGAACAGGGAGCAATCAGCCCCAGCATTTT	CASSPGTGSNQPQHF
TRBV2	NA	TRBJ2-3	15	TRBD2	TGTGCCAGCAGTGATCAGCTAGCGGGAGCAGATACGCAGTATTTT	CASSDQLAGADTQYF
TRBV4-3	NA	TRBJ2-6	16	NA	TGCGCCAGCAGCCAAATCGGGGGTCCTGGGGCCAACGTCCTGACTTTC	CASSQIGGPGANVLTF
TRBV9	once	TRBJ2-5	16	TRBD1	TGTGCCAGCAGCGCTTACGACAGGGTTTACCAAGAGACCCAGTACTTC	CASSAYDRVYQETQYF
TRBV5-1	NA	TRBJ2-3	16	TRBD2	TGCGCCAGCAGCGCCCTGACTAGCGGAGCGCCAGATACGCAGTATTTT	CASSALTSGAPDTQYF
TRBV10-2	NA	TRBJ2-2	15	NA	TGCGCCAGCAGCAAAGGGGGGGTATACACCGGGGAGCTGTTTTTT	CASSKGGVYTGELFF
TRBV11-3	NA	TRBJ2-6	17	NA	TGTGCCAGCAGCGCCATCAGGGCTAACTCTGGGGCCAACGTCCTGACTTTC	CASSAIRANSGANVLTF
TRBV15	NA	TRBJ1-4	14	NA	TGTGCCACCGCGGACGGGGGGCTTGGTGAAAAACTGTTTTTT	CATADGGLGEKLFF
TRBV15	NA	TRBJ1-3	15	NA	TGTGCCACCAGCACGACAGGCGGTCCTGGAAACACCATATATTTT	CATSTTGGPGNTIYF
TRBV6-1	NA	TRBJ2-5	15	TRBD2	TGTGCCAGCAGGGGGACTAGCGGGTACCAAGAGACCCAGTACTTC	CASRGTSGYQETQYF
TRBV19	once	TRBJ2-1	17	TRBD2	TGTGCCAGTAGTATTCGGACTAGCGGGATTTCCTACAATGAGCAGTTCTTC	CASSIRTSGISYNEQFF
TRBV7-6	NA	TRBJ2-7	16	TRBD2	TGTGCCAGCAGCTTAGGGACTAGCGGGAGCTTATACGAGCAGTACTTC	CASSLGTSGSLYEQYF
TRBV30	NA	TRBJ2-5	12	NA	TGTGCCTGGGGGCGGGGAGCTGAGACCCAGTACTTC	CAWGRGAETQYF
TRBV6-4	NA	TRBJ2-3	15	NA	TGTGCCAGCAGTGTGGAGGGCGGGAGCACAGATACGCAGTATTTT	CASSVEGGSTDTQYF
TRBV29-1	NA	TRBJ1-1	12	NA	TGCAGCGTTCCGATAAGAGAGACTGAAGCTTTCTTT	CSVPIRETEAFF
TRBV28	NA	TRBJ1-4	15	NA	TGTGCCAGCACTTCGGCCGGCACAGAGGGTGAAAAACTGTTTTTT	CASTSAGTEGEKLFF
TRBV4-3	NA	TRBJ2-6	19	NA	TGCGCCAGCAGCCCGGGGGGTCCCTACAGGGGGACCGGGGCCAACGTCCTGACTTTC	CASSPGGPYRGTGANVLTF
TRBV6-4	NA	TRBJ2-7	14	TRBD2	TGTGCCAGCAGTGACAGGGGAGGGAACTACGAGCAGTACTTC	CASSDRGGNYEQYF
TRBV5-1	NA	TRBJ2-1	12	TRBD1	TGCGCCAGCAGCTCAAAAACAGGGGCCAAGTTCTTC	CASSSKTGAKFF
TRBV7-3	NA	TRBJ2-7	14	NA	TGTGCCAGCAGCTTCAGGGGCGGAACCTACGAGCAGTACTTC	CASSFRGGTYEQYF
TRBV6-1	NA	TRBJ1-5	15	NA	TGTGCCAGCAGTTTTGGGGGGGCCGGCAATCAGCCCCAGCATTTT	CASSFGGAGNQPQHF
TRBV9	once	TRBJ2-3	14	TRBD2	TGTGCCAGCAGCGCTAGCGGAAGCTTGGATACGCAGTATTTT	CASSASGSLDTQYF
TRBV7-9	NA	TRBJ2-2	18	TRBD2	TGTGCCAGCAGCTTATGGACTAGCGGGAGGTCGGACACCGGGGAGCTGTTTTTT	CASSLWTSGRSDTGELFF
TRBV6-5	few	TRBJ1-1	13	NA	TGTGCCAGCAGCCCTGGACAGAACACTGAAGCTTTCTTT	CASSPGQNTEAFF
TRBV7-2	NA	TRBJ2-1	13	TRBD2	TGTGCCAGCAGCTTAGGGACTAGCTTTGAGCAGTTCTTC	CASSLGTSFEQFF
TRBV10-3	NA	TRBJ1-5	14	TRBD1	TGTGCCACCTGGGACAGCTTGAGCAATCAGCCCCAGCATTTT	CATWDSLSNQPQHF
TRBV29-1	once	TRBJ2-2	12	NA	TGCAGCGTTCAGCGGCAGAGCGGGGAGCTGTTTTTT	CSVQRQSGELFF
TRBV11-3	NA	TRBJ2-1	18	TRBD2	TGTGCCAGCAGCCTGGACGGACAGACTAGCGGGGGTGGCGATGAGCAGTTCTTC	CASSLDGQTSGGGDEQFF
TRBV5-4	NA	TRBJ2-2	13	TRBD2	TGTGCCAGCACGGGGCGGGAGACCGGGGAGCTGTTTTTT	CASTGRETGELFF
TRBV6-1	NA	TRBJ2-5	15	TRBD2	TGTGCCAGCAGGCGGGGGGCGGGAGGCGGCGAGACCCAGTACTTC	CASRRGAGGGETQYF
TRBV13	NA	TRBJ2-5	20	NA	TGTGCCAGCAGCTTCCGGGGGCCGGGGGGCGTAAATGGGCGGCAAGAGACCCAGTACTTC	CASSFRGPGGVNGRQETQYF
TRBV5-6	NA	TRBJ2-4	19	TRBD2	TGTGCCAGCAGCCTCCCCGGGACTAGCGTGGGATGGGCCAAAAACATTCAGTACTTC	CASSLPGTSVGWAKNIQYF
TRBV7-9	NA	TRBJ2-1	18	NA	TGTGCCAGCTACCCAGTGGGGTGGGGGACACAAATCGACAATGAGCAGTTCTTC	CASYPVGWGTQIDNEQFF
TRBV9	NA	TRBJ1-2	13	NA	TGTGCCAGCAGCTTAACAGGAAGCCTAGGCTACACCTTC	CASSLTGSLGYTF
TRBV7-8	NA	TRBJ1-5	15	TRBD1	TGTGCCAGCAGCTTAGCCAGACAGGGGGCAAAGCCCCAGCATTTT	CASSLARQGAKPQHF
TRBV5-5	NA	TRBJ1-5	17	TRBD1	TGTGCCAGCAGCGATTCGCACCCGGGACAGGGGGTCCAGCCCCAGCATTTT	CASSDSHPGQGVQPQHF
TRBV19	NA	TRBJ1-6	16	NA	TGTGCCAGTAGTACCCCCAGGGGTGAGAAAAATTCACCCCTCCACTTT	CASSTPRGEKNSPLHF
TRBV9	NA	TRBJ1-5	14	NA	TGTGCCAGCAGCCCCCAGTCGAGCAATCAGCCCCAGCATTTT	CASSPQSSNQPQHF